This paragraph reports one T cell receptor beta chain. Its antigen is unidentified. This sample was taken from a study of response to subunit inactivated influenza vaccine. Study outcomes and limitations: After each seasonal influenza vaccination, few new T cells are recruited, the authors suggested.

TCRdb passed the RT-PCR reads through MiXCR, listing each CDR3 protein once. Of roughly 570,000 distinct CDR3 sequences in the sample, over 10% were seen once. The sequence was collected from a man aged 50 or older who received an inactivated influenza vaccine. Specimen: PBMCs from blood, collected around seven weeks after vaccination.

The CDR3 DNA sequence: TGTGCCAGCAGCTCCATGGTCGGTTCCTACGAGCAGTACTTC. Translating gives CASSSMVGSYEQYF. This chain uses TRBV3-1 with TRBJ2-7, with D unclear. CDR1 is LGHDT, CDR2 YNNKEL, per germline (reference sequence). This CDR3 has 14 amino acids. Trimming took off 5 bases at V and 1 base at J, with 12 bases between the two ends.